This passage covers 9 T cell receptor beta chains from one sample sequenced in a study of radiation and T cells in renal cell carcinoma. Time point given: blood 4 weeks post-SBRT, at nephrectomy. Treatment denoted: 15 Gy SBRT to primary tumor, nephrectomy 4 weeks later. Assay: immunoSEQ multiplex PCR; the TCRdb copy retains only in-frame clones and omits some. The table has under 200,000 clones, about nine tenths seen once. This specimen consisted of blood, obtained from a patient whose treatment included radiotherapy and nephrectomy. The origin of the receptors is a woman aged 45-60 years with renal cell carcinoma.

This chain uses TRBV5-4 with TRBJ2-5; either TRBD1 or TRBD2 may supply D (6 bases each). Trimming took 0 bases from V and 4 from J, leaving 10 bases between them. The CDR3 covers 14 residues. Germline CDR1 and CDR2: SGHNT and YYREEE (reference sequence). The chain's CDR3 is CASSLAGARETQYF. The CDR3 coding sequence is TGTGCCAGCAGCTTGGCGGGGGCGCGAGAGACCCAGTACTTC.

The rearrangement links TRBV9 to TRBJ1-5; the D is unclear. The V end lost 1 base, the J end lost 1 base, and 6 bases lay between the germline ends. Germline CDR1 SGDLS, CDR2 YYNGEE. The CDR3 runs 14 residues. The CDR3 DNA reads TGTGCCAGCAGCGTAACTGGGAGCAATCAGCCCCAGCATTTT. It yields the protein CASSVTGSNQPQHF.

The chain joins TRBV2 to TRBJ2-1, with 11 nucleotides matching TRBD2. Germline CDR1 reads SNHLY; CDR2 reads FYNNEI. The ends lost 10 bases at V and 1 base at J; junction bases unmatched: 3. CDR3 length: 14 amino acids. CDR3 loop: CATWTSGSYNEQFF. For the CDR3, the DNA is TGTGCCACTTGGACTAGCGGGTCCTACAATGAGCAGTTCTTC.

The gene calls are TRBV5-1 and TRBJ2-1; D might be TRBD1 (6 bases). There are 15 residues in the CDR3. The ends were cut back, 4 bases at V and 4 bases at J, with 15 bases in the middle. From germline, CDR1 is SGHRS and CDR2 YFSETQ. In DNA form, the CDR3 reads TGCGCCAGCAGCCTGACGACGACAGGATACAATGAGCAGTTCTTC. Translation: CASSLTTTGYNEQFF.

V is TRBV6-1 and J is TRBJ1-2; D is perhaps TRBD1 (6 bases). Germline V CDR1 and CDR2: MNHNS, SASEGT. The CDR3 has 15 amino acids. V was trimmed by 0 bases and J by 4 bases, leaving 12 bases between them. The CDR3 coding sequence is TGTGCCAGCAGTGAAGCGGGGGGGCCCAGCTATGGCTACACCTTC. It is translated as CASSEAGGPSYGYTF.

The J gene is TRBJ2-3, the V gene TRBV5-4, with 13 positions matching TRBD2. This CDR3 has 16 amino acids. CDR1 is SGHNT, CDR2 YYREEE, per germline (reference sequence). V trimming: 4 bases; J trimming: 5 bases; junction bases outside the gene matches: 7. The chain's CDR3 is CASSPTRTSGGDTQYF. Written as DNA, the CDR3 is TGTGCCAGCAGCCCCACTCGGACTAGCGGGGGAGATACGCAGTATTTT.

The gene calls are TRBV5-1 and TRBJ2-1; TRBD1 is a possible D gene (6 bases). CDR1 is SGHRS, CDR2 YFSETQ, per germline. The CDR3 runs 13 residues. V gave up 5 bases and J gave up 6 bases, with 12 bases separating them. Here the CDR3 reads CASSNGQSNEQFF. The DNA of the CDR3 is TGCGCCAGCAGTAACGGACAGTCCAATGAGCAGTTCTTC. The full variable domain, completed using reference TRBV5-1 and TRBJ2-1, is KAGVTQTPRYLIKTRGQQVTLSCSPISGHRSVSWYQQTPGQGLQFLFEYFSETQRNKGNFPGRFSGRQFSNSRSEMNVSTLELGDSALYLCASSNGQSNEQFFGPGTRLTVL.

This clone showed up just a few times. The rearrangement joins TRBV2 to TRBJ1-1; TRBD1 matches at 9 bases. CDR1 SNHLY and CDR2 FYNNEI come from the germline V gene. The length of the CDR3 is 14 residues. Germline trimming cut 5 bases from V and 5 bases from J; bases unmatched to any gene: 6. The CDR3: CASSLTGGVTEAFF. As DNA, the CDR3 is TGTGCCAGCAGTTTGACAGGGGGGGTTACTGAAGCTTTCTTT.

The V and J genes are TRBV9 and TRBJ2-5, with 9 bases identical to TRBD2. Germline CDR1 SGDLS, CDR2 YYNGEE. Losses at the gene ends were 3 bases for V and 5 bases for J; bases not matched to a gene: 11. The CDR3 is 16 amino acids. The DNA of the CDR3 is TGTGCCAGCAGCGCCCCTGAGGGCGGGGGGGAGGAGACCCAGTACTTC. It translates to CASSAPEGGGEETQYF.